One sample yielded the 5 T cell receptor beta chains listed below, sequenced in a study of blood T cell repertoires in COVID-19. Clones were read by immunoSEQ multiplex PCR, and TCRdb kept only the in-frame ones, dropping some. The data contain hundreds of thousands of clones, more than 80% of them singletons. The sample was PBMCs or T cells enriched from blood (not recorded which). These TCRs come from a man aged 45-65 years who had been exposed to COVID-19.

The genes are TRBV20-1 and TRBJ2-7; tentative D call: TRBD1 (5 bases). The CDR3 totals 14 residues. Per the germline V gene, CDR1 is DFQATT and CDR2 is SNEGSKA (reference sequence). The V end lost 3 bases, the J end lost 3 bases, and 15 bases lay between the germline ends. This CDR3 is CSASSSDIGYEQYF. DNA for the CDR3: TGCAGTGCTAGTTCATCGGACATCGGCTACGAGCAGTACTTC.

J is TRBJ2-3 and V is TRBV3-1 (or the pseudogene TRBV3-2), with D possibly matching TRBD2 (5 bases). Germline values: CDR1 LGHDT, CDR2 YNNKEL (reference sequence). There are 16 residues in the CDR3. Trimming pared 1 base from V and 3 bases from J, leaving 14 bases between. Here the CDR3 reads CASSQVRGSTTDTQYF. In nucleotides, the CDR3 is TGTGCCAGCAGCCAAGTCAGAGGGAGTACGACAGATACGCAGTATTTT.

The chain joins TRBV2 to TRBJ1-1; D is possibly TRBD1 (6 bases). Germline CDR1 and CDR2: SNHLY and FYNNEI. The CDR3 runs 13 residues. Trimming stripped 7 bases from V and 4 bases from J, with 13 bases between. Here the CDR3 DNA reads TGTGCCAGCACTGTAGAAGGGGGCACTGAAGCTTTCTTT. Translating gives CASTVEGGTEAFF.

This clone was observed a single time. The V and J genes are TRBV27 and TRBJ2-1; D might be TRBD2 (5 bases). Trimming pared 3 bases from V and 10 bases from J, leaving 10 bases between. This CDR3 is built from 12 residues. Per the germline V gene, CDR1 is MNHEY and CDR2 is SMNVEV (reference sequence). The CDR3 loop is CASSFPGKEQFF. Here the CDR3 DNA reads TGTGCCAGCAGTTTCCCGGGGAAGGAGCAGTTCTTC.

The chain has TRBV28 and TRBJ1-6; D not resolved. V was pared by 5 bases and J by 4 bases, with 9 bases between. From germline, CDR1 is MDHEN and CDR2 SYDVKM. The CDR3 is 14 residues long. The CDR3 sequence: CASSLQIYNSPLHF. The CDR3 DNA sequence: TGTGCCAGCAGTCTACAGATATATAATTCACCCCTCCACTTT.